The clone carrying this T cell receptor (beta chain) was seen a few times. As yet, its antigen is unknown. This record belongs to a study of CD8 T cells in ankylosing spondylitis. Findings and limits, study-wide: Disease-associated clones were CD8+ and fairly uncommon in peripheral blood. The study identified a TCR beta motif of under ten highly homologous variants that appeared characteristic of ankylosing spondylitis blood. Matched synovial fluid from ankylosing spondylitis patients was reported to be enriched for disease-linked clones. Prior work had noted some motif variants in reactive arthritis blood and synovial fluid.

Generation of TCR beta libraries employed quantitative 5'-RACE incorporating molecular barcodes. TCRdb re-derived calls from the 5' RACE reads in MiXCR, one entry per CDR3 protein. The sample records some 800,000 distinct CDR3 sequences, about 10% being singletons. Trimming removed 6 bases at V and 4 bases at J, with 12 bases between. The germline CDR1 and CDR2 sequences are DFQATT and SNEGSKA (reference sequence). The CDR3 is 12 residues long. The TCR sequence derives from a male donor with ankylosing spondylitis. The specimen was blood, either unsorted or a sorted T cell fraction (not recorded which). This chain links TRBV20-1 with TRBJ1-2; possibly TRBD1 for D (5 bases). The CDR3 is CSASSGFYGYTF. Written as DNA, the CDR3 is TGCAGTGCCTCCTCAGGGTTCTATGGCTACACCTTC.